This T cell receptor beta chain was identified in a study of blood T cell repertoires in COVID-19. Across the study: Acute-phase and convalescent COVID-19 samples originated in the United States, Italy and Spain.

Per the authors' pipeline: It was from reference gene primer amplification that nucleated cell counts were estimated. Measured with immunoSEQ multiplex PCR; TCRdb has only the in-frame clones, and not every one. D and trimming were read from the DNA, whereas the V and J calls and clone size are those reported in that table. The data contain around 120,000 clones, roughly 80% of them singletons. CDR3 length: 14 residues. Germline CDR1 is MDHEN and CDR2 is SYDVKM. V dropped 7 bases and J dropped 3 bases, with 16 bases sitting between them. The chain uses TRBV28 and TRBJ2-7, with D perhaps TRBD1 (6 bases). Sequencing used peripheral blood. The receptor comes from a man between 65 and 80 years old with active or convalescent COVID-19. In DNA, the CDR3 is TGTGCCAGCATCCCCACAGGGTCGATCTACGAGCAGTACTTC. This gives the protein CASIPTGSIYEQYF.